One sample yielded the 2 T cell receptor beta chains listed below, sequenced in a study of CD8+ T cells in alopecia areata. After isolation, RNA underwent reverse transcription to generate cDNA as the sequencing template. Libraries were prepared by immunoSEQ multiplex PCR; TCRdb keeps only in-frame clonotypes and omits some of them. The data show fewer than 100,000 clones, roughly 47% seen once. Specimen: CD4+ T cells sorted from blood. These receptors originate from a human donor with alopecia areata.

This clone was counted only a few times. This chain connects TRBV7-2 to TRBJ2-5; the D gene could be TRBD1 or TRBD2 (7 bases each). V was trimmed by 6 bases and J by 13 bases, leaving 15 bases between them. This CDR3 is built from 11 residues. Germline lookup yields CDR1 SGHTA and CDR2 FQGNSA. The CDR3 nucleotides read TGTGCCAGCAGTCAGGGGGGGGCGCGGTACTTC. Amino acid sequence: CASSQGGARYF.

This CDR3 is CSVVVFTGALDNEQFF. For the CDR3, the DNA is TGCAGCGTTGTGGTTTTTACGGGAGCCTTAGACAATGAGCAGTTCTTC. The rearrangement joins TRBV29-1 to TRBJ2-1; D is possibly TRBD2 (6 bases). The V end was cut by 4 bases, the J end by 5 bases, with 21 bases between. CDR1 is SQVTM, CDR2 ANQGSEA, per germline. The CDR3 runs to 16 residues.